The sequence of this T cell receptor (beta chain) was determined in a study of control samples from healthy donors and cancer patients. Clones were sequenced by immunoSEQ multiplex PCR, and TCRdb holds only the in-frame ones, with some missing. The repertoire holds about 190,000 clones, with 90% to 95% as singletons. Sequencing was done on a sample of blood. This TCR was sampled from a man aged 25 to 40 in good health.

The CDR3 DNA follows: TGTGCCAGCAGCGTAGCCGGAAGCGACTCTGGAAACACCATATATTTT. Translated: CASSVAGSDSGNTIYF. The V gene is TRBV9, the J gene TRBJ1-3; D gene uncertain. Germline CDR1 and CDR2: SGDLS and YYNGEE. The V gene lost 0 bases and the J gene lost 0 bases, with 10 bases spanning the gap. This CDR3 comprises 16 residues.